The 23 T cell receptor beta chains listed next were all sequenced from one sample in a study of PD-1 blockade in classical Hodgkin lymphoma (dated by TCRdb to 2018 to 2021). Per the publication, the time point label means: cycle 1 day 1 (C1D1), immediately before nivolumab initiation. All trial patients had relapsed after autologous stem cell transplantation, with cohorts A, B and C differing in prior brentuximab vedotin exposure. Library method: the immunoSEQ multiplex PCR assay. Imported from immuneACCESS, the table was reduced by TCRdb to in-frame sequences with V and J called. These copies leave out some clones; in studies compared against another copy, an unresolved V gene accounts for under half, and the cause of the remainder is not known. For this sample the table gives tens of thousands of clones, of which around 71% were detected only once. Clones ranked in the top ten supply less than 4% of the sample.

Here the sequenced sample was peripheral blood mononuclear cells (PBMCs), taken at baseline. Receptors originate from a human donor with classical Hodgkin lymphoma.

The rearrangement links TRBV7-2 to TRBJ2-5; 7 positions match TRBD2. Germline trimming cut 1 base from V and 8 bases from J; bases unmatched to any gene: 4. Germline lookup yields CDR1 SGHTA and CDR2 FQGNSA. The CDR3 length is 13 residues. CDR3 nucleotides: TGTGCCAGCAGCTTAGGGGGGGGTAAAACCCAGTACTTC. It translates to CASSLGGGKTQYF.

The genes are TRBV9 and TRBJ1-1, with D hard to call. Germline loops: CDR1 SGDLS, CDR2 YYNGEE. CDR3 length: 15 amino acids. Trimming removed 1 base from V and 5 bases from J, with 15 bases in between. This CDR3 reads CASSVYSNSFTEAFF. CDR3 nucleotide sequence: TGTGCCAGCAGCGTATATAGTAACAGTTTTACTGAAGCTTTCTTT.

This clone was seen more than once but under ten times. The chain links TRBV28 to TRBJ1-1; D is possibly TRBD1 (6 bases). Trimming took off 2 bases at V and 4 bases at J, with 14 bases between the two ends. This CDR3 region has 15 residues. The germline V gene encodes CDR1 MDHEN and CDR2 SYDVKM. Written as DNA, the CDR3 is TGTGCCAGCAGTTTAACCACAGGGCCGGGCACTGAAGCTTTCTTT. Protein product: CASSLTTGPGTEAFF.

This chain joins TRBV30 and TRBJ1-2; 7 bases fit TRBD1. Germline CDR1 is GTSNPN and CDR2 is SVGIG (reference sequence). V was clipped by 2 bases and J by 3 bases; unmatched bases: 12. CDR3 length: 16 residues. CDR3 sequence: CAWSPFRQGVYYGYTF. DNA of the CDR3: TGTGCCTGGAGTCCATTCCGACAGGGAGTCTACTATGGCTACACCTTC.

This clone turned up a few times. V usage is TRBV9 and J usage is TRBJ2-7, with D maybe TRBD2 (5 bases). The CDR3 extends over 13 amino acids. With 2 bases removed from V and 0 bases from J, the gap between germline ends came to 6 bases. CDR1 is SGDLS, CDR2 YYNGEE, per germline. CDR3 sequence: CASSVTSSYEQYF. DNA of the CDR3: TGTGCCAGCAGCGTTACTAGCTCCTACGAGCAGTACTTC. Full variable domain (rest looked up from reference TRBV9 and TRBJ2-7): DSGVTQTPKHLITATGQRVTLRCSPRSGDLSVYWYQQSLDQGLQFLIQYYNGEERAKGNILERFSAQQFPDLHSELNLSSLELGDSALYFCASSVTSSYEQYFGPGTRLTVT.

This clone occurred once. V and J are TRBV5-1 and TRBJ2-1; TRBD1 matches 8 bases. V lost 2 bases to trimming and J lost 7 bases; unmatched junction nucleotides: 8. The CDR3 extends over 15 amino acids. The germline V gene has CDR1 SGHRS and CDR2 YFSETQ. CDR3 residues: CASSFYRTGTNEQFF. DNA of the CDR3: TGCGCCAGCAGCTTCTACCGGACAGGGACGAATGAGCAGTTCTTC.

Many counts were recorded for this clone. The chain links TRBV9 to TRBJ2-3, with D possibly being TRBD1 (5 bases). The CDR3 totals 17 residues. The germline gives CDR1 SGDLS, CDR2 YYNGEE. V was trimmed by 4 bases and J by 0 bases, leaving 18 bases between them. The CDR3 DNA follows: TGTGCCAGCAGCAAAAGACAGAGTTTAACTAGCACAGATACGCAGTATTTT. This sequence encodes CASSKRQSLTSTDTQYF.

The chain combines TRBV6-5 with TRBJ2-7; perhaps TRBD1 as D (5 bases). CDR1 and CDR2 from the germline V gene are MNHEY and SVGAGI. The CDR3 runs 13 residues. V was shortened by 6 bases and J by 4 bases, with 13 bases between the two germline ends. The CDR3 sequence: CASRADTVYEQYF. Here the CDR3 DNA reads TGTGCCAGCAGGGCGGACACGGTTTACGAGCAGTACTTC.

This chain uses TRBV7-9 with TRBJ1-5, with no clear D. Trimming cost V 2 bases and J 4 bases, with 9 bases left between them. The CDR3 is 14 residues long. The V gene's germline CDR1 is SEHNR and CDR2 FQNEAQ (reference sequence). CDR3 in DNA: TGTGCCAGCAGCTTAAGCGGAACGAATCAGCCCCAGCATTTT. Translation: CASSLSGTNQPQHF.

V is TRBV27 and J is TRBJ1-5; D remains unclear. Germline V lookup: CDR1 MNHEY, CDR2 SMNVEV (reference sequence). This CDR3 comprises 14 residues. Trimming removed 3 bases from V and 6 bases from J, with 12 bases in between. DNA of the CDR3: TGTGCCAGCAGTTTTCGGCACGCGGGTCAGCCCCAGCATTTT. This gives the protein CASSFRHAGQPQHF.

CDR3 region: CASSYGKTGGSEAFF. CDR3 in DNA: TGTGCCAGCAGCTACGGGAAAACAGGGGGTTCTGAAGCTTTCTTT. The V and J genes are TRBV6-5 and TRBJ1-1, with 8 bases fitting TRBD1. The germline gives CDR1 MNHEY, CDR2 SVGAGI. There are 15 residues in the CDR3. The V and J ends lost 6 bases and 6 bases, in that order; junction bases with no gene match: 12.

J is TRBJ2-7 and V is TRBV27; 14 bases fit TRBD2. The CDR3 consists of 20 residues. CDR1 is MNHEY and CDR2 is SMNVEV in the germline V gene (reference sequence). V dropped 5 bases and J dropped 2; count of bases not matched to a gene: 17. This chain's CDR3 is CASSPRIGTSGSRLTYEQYF. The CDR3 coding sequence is TGTGCCAGCAGTCCGAGGATCGGGACTAGCGGGAGTAGGTTGACCTACGAGCAGTACTTC.

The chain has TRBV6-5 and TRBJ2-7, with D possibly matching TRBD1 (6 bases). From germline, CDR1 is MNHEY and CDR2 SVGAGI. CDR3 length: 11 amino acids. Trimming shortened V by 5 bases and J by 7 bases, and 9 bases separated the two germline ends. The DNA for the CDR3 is TGTGCCAGCAGTCCAGGGGATGAGCAGTACTTC. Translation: CASSPGDEQYF.

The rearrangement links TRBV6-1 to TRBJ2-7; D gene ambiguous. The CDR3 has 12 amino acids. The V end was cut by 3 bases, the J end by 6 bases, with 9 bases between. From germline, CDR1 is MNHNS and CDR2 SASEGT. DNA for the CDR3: TGTGCCAGCAGTGATGTCGGTGGCGAGCAGTACTTC. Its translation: CASSDVGGEQYF.

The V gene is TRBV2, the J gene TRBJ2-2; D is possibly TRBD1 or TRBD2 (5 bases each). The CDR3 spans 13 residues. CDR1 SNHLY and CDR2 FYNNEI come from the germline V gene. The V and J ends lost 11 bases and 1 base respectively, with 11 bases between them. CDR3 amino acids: CAGRGENTGELFF. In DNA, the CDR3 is TGTGCCGGACGAGGGGAGAACACCGGGGAGCTGTTTTTT. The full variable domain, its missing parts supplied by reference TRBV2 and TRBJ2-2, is EPEVTQTPSHQVTQMGQEVILRCVPISNHLYFYWYRQILGQKVEFLVSFYNNEISEKSEIFDDQFSVERPDGSNFTLKIRSTKLEDSAMYFCAGRGENTGELFFGEGSRLTVL.

In nucleotides, the CDR3 is TGTGCCAGCAGCAAAAATAGGGCGACAGGGAGACATTATGGCTACACCTTC. This encodes CASSKNRATGRHYGYTF. The rearrangement uses TRBV11-2 and TRBJ1-2, with 7 bases matching TRBD1. J lost 5 bases, V lost 5 bases, and 17 bases had no gene match. This CDR3 has 17 amino acids. Germline V CDR1 and CDR2: SGHAT, FQNNGV. The full variable domain, with the rest looked up from reference TRBV11-2 and TRBJ1-2, is EAGVAQSPRYKIIEKRQSVAFWCNPISGHATLYWYQQILGQGPKLLIQFQNNGVVDDSQLPKDRFSAERLKGVDSTLKIQPAKLEDSAVYLCASSKNRATGRHYGYTFGSGTRLTVV.

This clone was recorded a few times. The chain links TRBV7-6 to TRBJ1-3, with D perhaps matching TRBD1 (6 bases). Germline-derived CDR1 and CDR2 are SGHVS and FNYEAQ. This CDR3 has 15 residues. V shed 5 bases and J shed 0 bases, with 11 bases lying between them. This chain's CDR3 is CASSRGGHSGNTIYF. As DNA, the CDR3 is TGTGCCAGCAGCCGCGGGGGCCACTCTGGAAACACCATATATTTT.

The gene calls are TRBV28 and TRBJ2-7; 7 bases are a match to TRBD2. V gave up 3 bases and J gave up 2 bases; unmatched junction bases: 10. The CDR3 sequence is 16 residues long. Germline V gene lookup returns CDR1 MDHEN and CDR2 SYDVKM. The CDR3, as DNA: TGTGCCAGCAGTTTCGGAGCTAGCGGATGGGCCTACGAGCAGTACTTC. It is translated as CASSFGASGWAYEQYF.

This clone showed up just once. CDR3 coding DNA: TGTGCCAGCAGCCCCAGGGGGGGTAAAAACATTCAGTACTTC. It codes for CASSPRGGKNIQYF. J is TRBJ2-4 and V is TRBV7-2; possibly TRBD1 or TRBD2 for D (7 bases each). The CDR3 runs to 14 residues. Germline V gives CDR1 SGHTA, CDR2 FQGNSA. Trimming pared 5 bases from V and 4 bases from J, leaving 12 bases between.

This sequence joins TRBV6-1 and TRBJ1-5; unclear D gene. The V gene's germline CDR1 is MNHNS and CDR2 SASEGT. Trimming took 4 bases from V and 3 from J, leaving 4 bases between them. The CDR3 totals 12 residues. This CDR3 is CASSAFNQPQHF. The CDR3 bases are TGTGCCAGCAGTGCCTTCAATCAGCCCCAGCATTTT.

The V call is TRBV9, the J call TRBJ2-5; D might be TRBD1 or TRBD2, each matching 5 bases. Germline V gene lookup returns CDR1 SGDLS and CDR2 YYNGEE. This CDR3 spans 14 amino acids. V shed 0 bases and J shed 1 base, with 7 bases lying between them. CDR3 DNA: TGTGCCAGCAGCGTAGCCGGGGCCCAAGAGACCCAGTACTTC. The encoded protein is CASSVAGAQETQYF.

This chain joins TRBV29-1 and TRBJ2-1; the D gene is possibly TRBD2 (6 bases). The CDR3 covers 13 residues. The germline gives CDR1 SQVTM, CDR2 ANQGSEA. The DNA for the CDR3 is TGCGGGACTCAGGGTAGAGGGACCAATGAGCAGTTCTTC. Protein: CGTQGRGTNEQFF.

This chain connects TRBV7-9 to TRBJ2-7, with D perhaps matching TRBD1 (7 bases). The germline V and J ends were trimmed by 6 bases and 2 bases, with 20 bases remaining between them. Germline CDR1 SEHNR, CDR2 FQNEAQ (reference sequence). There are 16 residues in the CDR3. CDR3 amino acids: CASRNGGGQAPYEQYF. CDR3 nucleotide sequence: TGTGCCAGCAGGAACGGGGGAGGACAGGCTCCCTACGAGCAGTACTTC.